This is a list of T cell receptor beta chains from one sample in a study of technical replicates of blood from a handful of donors. Assay used: immunoSEQ multiplex PCR; TCRdb lists only in-frame clones, some missing. This repertoire shows more than 90,000 clones, approximately 95% found once; its top ten account for around 0.3%. Sequenced input: T cells isolated from PBMCs. All receptors come from a human donor in good health. CDR3s include the opening cysteine and the closing phenylalanine or tryptophan. D genes are given only for firm matches. Only part of the rows carry a size: once, few, many, or a class if the clone is expanded.

CDR3aa	CDR3nt	len	j_gene	v_gene	d_gene	abundance
CASRENSGGSTEAFF	TGTGCCAGCAGGGAGAACAGCGGGGGGAGCACTGAAGCTTTCTTT	15	TRBJ1-1	TRBV2	-	-
CASSLWDRGVNEQYF	TGTGCCAGCAGCTTGTGGGACAGGGGAGTCAACGAGCAGTACTTC	15	TRBJ2-7	TRBV5-4	TRBD1	-
CASSLMSAGAPTNTGELFF	TGTGCCAGCAGTTTAATGTCAGCGGGAGCGCCTACGAACACCGGGGAGCTGTTTTTT	19	TRBJ2-2	TRBV28	TRBD2	-
CASSPQGRNTEAFF	TGTGCCAGCAGTCCGCAGGGGAGAAACACTGAAGCTTTCTTT	14	TRBJ1-1	TRBV28	-	-
CASSQGTGTFYEQYF	TGTGCCAGCAGCCAAGGGACAGGGACTTTCTACGAGCAGTACTTC	15	TRBJ2-7	TRBV14	TRBD1	-
CASSSLEDRGYEQYF	TGTGCCAGTAGTAGCTTGGAAGACCGGGGCTACGAGCAGTACTTC	15	TRBJ2-7	TRBV19	-	-
CASRGGRAGEQYF	TGTGCCAGCAGAGGGGGCAGGGCGGGGGAGCAGTACTTC	13	TRBJ2-7	TRBV6-1	-	-
CASSPSSGGQRETQYF	TGTGCCAGCTCACCGTCTAGCGGGGGGCAACGAGAGACCCAGTACTTC	16	TRBJ2-5	TRBV18	TRBD2	-
CASSPGISYEQYF	TGTGCCAGCAGCCCAGGCATCTCCTACGAGCAGTACTTC	13	TRBJ2-7	TRBV11-2	-	-
CASKGRGLKGTQYF	TGTGCCAGCAAAGGCAGGGGGCTAAAGGGTACGCAGTATTTT	14	TRBJ2-3	TRBV2	TRBD1	-
CASSLSLNTGELFF	TGTGCCAGCAGTTTATCCCTGAACACCGGGGAGCTGTTTTTT	14	TRBJ2-2	TRBV27	-	-
CASSIHRGDNYGYTF	TGTGCCAGCAGCATTCACAGGGGGGATAACTATGGCTACACCTTC	15	TRBJ1-2	TRBV7-2	TRBD1	once
CASSSPLRQGGSYTF	TGTGCCAGCAGCTCTCCCCTTCGGCAGGGAGGGAGCTACACCTTC	15	TRBJ1-2	TRBV11-2	-	-
CASSLGTGVYNEQFF	TGTGCCAGCAGCTTAGGGACGGGAGTCTACAATGAGCAGTTCTTC	15	TRBJ2-1	TRBV11-2	-	-
CATSRVGTGAYNEQFF	TGTGCCACCAGCAGAGTAGGGACAGGGGCCTACAATGAGCAGTTCTTC	16	TRBJ2-1	TRBV15	TRBD1	-
CASSSDRSYEQYF	TGTGCCAGCAGTTCGGACAGGAGCTACGAGCAGTACTTC	13	TRBJ2-7	TRBV13	TRBD1	-
CASSYNWVGGNTEAFF	TGTGCCAGCAGTTACAATTGGGTCGGGGGGAACACTGAAGCTTTCTTT	16	TRBJ1-1	TRBV6-6	-	-
CASSFIAGGPSEQFF	TGTGCCAGCAGTTTTATAGCGGGAGGGCCGAGTGAGCAGTTCTTC	15	TRBJ2-1	TRBV28	TRBD2	once
CASSLGLAGTSGELFF	TGTGCCAGCAGCCTAGGACTAGCGGGAACGTCTGGGGAGCTGTTTTTT	16	TRBJ2-2	TRBV7-7	TRBD2	-
CASSPYLAGASSNEQFF	TGTGCCAGCAGTCCCTATTTAGCGGGAGCATCAAGCAATGAGCAGTTCTTC	17	TRBJ2-1	TRBV27	TRBD2	-
CASSLVARSGADTQYF	TGTGCCAGCAGCTTAGTTGCGCGAAGCGGGGCAGATACGCAGTATTTT	16	TRBJ2-3	TRBV7-8	TRBD2	-
CASSSFRDRGNTGELFF	TGTGCCAGCAGCTCCTTCCGGGACAGGGGAAACACCGGGGAGCTGTTTTTT	17	TRBJ2-2	TRBV7-9	TRBD1	-
CASSEKGQYRGANVLTF	TGTGCCAGCAGTGAGAAGGGACAGTATCGAGGGGCCAACGTCCTGACTTTC	17	TRBJ2-6	TRBV27	TRBD1	-
CASSVVSGRAGELFF	TGTGCCAGCAGCGTAGTGAGCGGGAGGGCCGGGGAGCTGTTTTTT	15	TRBJ2-2	TRBV9	TRBD2	-